One sample yielded the 11 T cell receptor beta chains listed below, sequenced in a study of blood T cell repertoires in COVID-19 (TCRdb year 2020). Receptor amplification or capture employed the immunoSEQ multiplex PCR assay. TCRdb's version of the immuneACCESS table is confined to in-frame rearrangements and falls short of the full clone set. An unresolved V gene accounts for under half of the shortfall where checked; the remainder is of unknown origin. The sample table contains roughly 170,000 clones; only one count was recorded for about four fifths of them. The ten top clones hold roughly 7% of the sample. The sample comprised peripheral blood. The source of these receptors is a human donor in a cohort sampled during active COVID-19.

This rearrangement joins TRBV20-1 to TRBJ2-7; D remains unclear. The CDR3 has 11 residues. The germline V gene encodes CDR1 DFQATT and CDR2 SNEGSKA (reference sequence). The germline V and J ends were trimmed by 6 bases and 6 bases, with 12 bases remaining between them. CDR3 residues: CSAPRGSEQYF. The CDR3 DNA is TGCAGTGCCCCCCGCGGAAGCGAGCAGTACTTC.

This clone was observed a few times. CDR3 DNA sequence: TGCGCCAGCACCTATATCCGGGACACAAAAAGGGGGCCTTTGATGAACACTGAAGCTTTCTTT. It encodes CASTYIRDTKRGPLMNTEAFF. This chain connects TRBV5-1 to TRBJ1-1; 7 bases line up with TRBD1. The CDR3 sequence is 21 residues long. Germline CDR1 SGHRS, CDR2 YFSETQ. Losses at the gene ends were 6 bases for V and 0 bases for J; bases not matched to a gene: 26.

This clone was seen just once. This chain links TRBV7-6 with TRBJ2-5; 9 nucleotides match TRBD1. With 3 bases clipped from V and 3 bases from J, the junction kept 8 bases outside the gene matches. Per the germline V gene, CDR1 is SGHVS and CDR2 is FNYEAQ. CDR3 length: 16 amino acids. The CDR3 is CASSFGVQGAEETQYF. In DNA, the CDR3 is TGTGCCAGCAGCTTCGGCGTACAGGGGGCTGAAGAGACCCAGTACTTC.

The V call is TRBV21-1, the J call TRBJ1-5. TRBV21-1 is given as a pseudogene. This CDR3 contains 16 residues. Here the CDR3 DNA reads TGTGCCAGCAGCAAAGGGGGGGGGTATGGGTCCCAGCCCCAGCATTTT. Protein product: CASSKGGGYGSQPQHF.

The chain joins TRBV20-1 to TRBJ2-3, with unresolved D. Trimming took off 6 bases at V and 0 bases at J, with 4 bases between the two ends. Germline V gives CDR1 DFQATT, CDR2 SNEGSKA (reference sequence). The CDR3 is 11 amino acids. The CDR3 DNA follows: TGCAGTGCAACTAGCACAGATACGCAGTATTTT. It codes for CSATSTDTQYF.

V is TRBV6-5 and J is TRBJ1-5, with a tentative D call TRBD1 (6 bases). The CDR3 length is 15 residues. With 5 bases removed from V and 0 bases from J, the gap between germline ends came to 11 bases. The germline CDR1 and CDR2 sequences are MNHEY and SVGAGI. In DNA, the CDR3 is TGTGCCAGCAGTCGGGACATTTATAGCAATCAGCCCCAGCATTTT. Protein product: CASSRDIYSNQPQHF.

The chain joins TRBV9 to TRBJ2-5; D remains ambiguous. CDR3 length equals 12 residues. Germline V gives CDR1 SGDLS, CDR2 YYNGEE. Between the trimmed V and J ends, which lost 0 bases and 4 bases, there was a span of 4 bases. The CDR3 DNA is TGTGCCAGCAGCGTAGGGGCAGAGACCCAGTACTTC. Encoded protein: CASSVGAETQYF.

This CDR3 is CATSAKTGGGTEAFF. In nucleotides, the CDR3 is TGTGCCACCAGCGCCAAGACAGGGGGCGGAACTGAAGCTTTCTTT. The chain combines TRBV15 with TRBJ1-1; 10 positions match TRBD1. The junction had 8 bases not matched to a gene; V was cut back by 5 bases and J by 5 bases. Per the germline V gene, CDR1 is LNHNV and CDR2 is YYDKDF (reference sequence). The CDR3 consists of 15 residues.

The gene calls are TRBV11-1 and TRBJ2-5, with 8 bases that match TRBD1. This CDR3 spans 14 amino acids. Germline V CDR1 and CDR2: SGHAT, FQDESV (reference sequence). V gave up 6 bases and J gave up 0 bases; unmatched junction bases: 3. The DNA of the CDR3 is TGTGCCAGCAGGTGGGACAGGTACCAAGAGACCCAGTACTTC. Translated: CASRWDRYQETQYF.

J is TRBJ1-1 and V is TRBV21-1. TRBV21-1 is given as a pseudogene. This CDR3 comprises 18 residues. The CDR3 loop reads CASTVDFSVADLNTEAFF. For the CDR3, the DNA is TGTGCCAGCACCGTAGACTTTTCCGTGGCAGACTTGAACACTGAAGCTTTCTTT.

The chain joins TRBV30 to TRBJ1-6; a possible D gene is TRBD1 (5 bases). V lost 0 bases to trimming and J lost 9 bases, with 15 bases between them. In germline, CDR1 is GTSNPN, CDR2 SVGIG (reference sequence). The length of the CDR3 is 15 residues. CDR3 residues: CAWSVRPGVRSPLHF. Written as DNA, the CDR3 is TGTGCCTGGAGTGTACGCCCGGGGGTGCGTTCACCCCTCCACTTT.